A selection of T cell receptor beta chains follows, all from one sample in a study of human T cells and chemical hapten exposure. TCRdb called the RACE reads again in MiXCR, with one record for every CDR3 protein. The repertoire holds about 13,000 distinct CDR3 sequences, with 16% as singletons. The sample in question was whole blood, obtained in connection with sensitization to the hapten diphenylcyclopropenone (DPC). These receptors were obtained from a woman aged 30 to 39 with alopecia areata. Some clones in this sample may be carry-over from other donors' samples. Each CDR3 is given with its conserved first and last residue. Fields, in order: V gene, D gene, J gene, clone size, CDR3 DNA, CDR3 protein. D genes are given only for firm matches. The listing skips clone size in some rows; elsewhere it reads once, few, many or a size class.

>TRBV6-6|.|TRBJ2-2|many
TGTGCGGTGGTGGGAGTGAACACCGGGGAGCTGTTTTTT
CAVVGVNTGELFF
>TRBV5-1|.|TRBJ2-1|.
TGCGCCAGCAGCTTGTCCCACAACAATGAGCAGTTCTTC
CASSLSHNNEQFF
>TRBV9|TRBD1|TRBJ1-6|many
TGTGCCAGCAGCGCCAGGGGGCTTACTTCACCCCTCCACTTT
CASSARGLTSPLHF
>TRBV18|TRBD2|TRBJ2-1|many
TGTGCCAGCTCCGCCGGGAGCGGGAGAACGTCCTACAATGAGCAGTTCTTC
CASSAGSGRTSYNEQFF
>TRBV3-1|.|TRBJ1-2|.
TGTGCCAGCAGCCAAAGGACCGCCTATGGCTACACCTTC
CASSQRTAYGYTF
>TRBV28|.|TRBJ2-3|many
TGTGCCACCGCCCCGCTAGCGCCAATCACAGATACGCAGTATTTT
CATAPLAPITDTQYF
>TRBV5-1|.|TRBJ1-6|medium-sized
TGCGCCAGCAGCTTGGGCGGATATAATTCACCCCTCCACTTT
CASSLGGYNSPLHF
>TRBV20-1|.|TRBJ1-4|.
TGCAGTGCTAAGGCCCTTAATGAAAAACTGTTTTTT
CSAKALNEKLFF
>TRBV15|.|TRBJ1-3|medium-sized
TGTGCCACCAGCAGAGAAGGAGGGGATAACATGGGTCTAGGAAACACCATATATTTT
CATSREGGDNMGLGNTIYF
>TRBV12-3/TRBV12-4|.|TRBJ1-1|.
TGTGCCAGCAGTTTATTGGTGAACACTGAAGCTTTCTTT
CASSLLVNTEAFF
>TRBV2|TRBD1|TRBJ1-4|many
TGTGCCAGCAATGCCGGGACAGGGTTTGAAAAACTGTTTTTT
CASNAGTGFEKLFF
>TRBV6-9|.|TRBJ1-5|.
TGTGCCAGCAGCCCAGGACCCTACAGGAACAATCAGCCCCAGCATTTT
CASSPGPYRNNQPQHF
>TRBV2|.|TRBJ1-5|.
TGTGCCAGCAGACCTCAGGGTCTCAGCAATCAGCCCCAGCATTTT
CASRPQGLSNQPQHF
>TRBV25-1|TRBD1|TRBJ2-3|many
TGTGCCAGCAGTGAGGGACAGGGGCCACGGTGGACAGATACGCAGTATTTT
CASSEGQGPRWTDTQYF
>TRBV29-1|.|TRBJ2-2|many
TGCACCGCTAAGAACACCGGGGAGCTGTTTTTT
CTAKNTGELFF
>TRBV2|.|TRBJ1-4|medium-sized
TGTGCCAGCAGTGAAGAACAGGGCAATGAAAAACTGTTTTTT
CASSEEQGNEKLFF
>TRBV3-1|.|TRBJ2-3|many
TGTGCCAGCAGCCAAGTATTTGGGGGGCCAGAAGATACGCAGTATTTT
CASSQVFGGPEDTQYF
>TRBV3-1|.|TRBJ2-7|once
TGTGCCAGCAGCCAAGAAGGAGGCTCCTACGAGCAGTACTTC
CASSQEGGSYEQYF
>TRBV28|.|TRBJ2-1|.
TGTGCCAGCAGTCCCCTTATAAGTGAGCAGTTCTTC
CASSPLISEQFF
>TRBV11-2|.|TRBJ2-3|many
TGTGCCAGCAGCTTCCATTTTGGGGGCCGGGGCACAGATACGCAGTATTTT
CASSFHFGGRGTDTQYF
>TRBV7-8|.|TRBJ1-1|.
TGTGCCAGCAGCGTTAGTAGTATGACCGGGGGCCAGACTGAAGCTTTCTTT
CASSVSSMTGGQTEAFF
>TRBV5-1|.|TRBJ1-1|medium-sized
TGCGCCAGCAGCTTCACAGGGACTGAAGCTTTCTTT
CASSFTGTEAFF
>TRBV7-2|TRBD2|TRBJ2-3|.
TGTGCCAGCAGCCGGGGACTAGCGGAAGCAGATACGCAGTATTTT
CASSRGLAEADTQYF
>TRBV5-1|.|TRBJ2-5|many
TGCGCCAGCAGCTCACAGGGTACACCACAAGAGACCCAGTACTTC
CASSSQGTPQETQYF
>TRBV3-1|.|TRBJ2-4|few
TGTGCCAGCAGCGTATCCCTCTCTCTAGCCAAAAACATTCAGTACTTC
CASSVSLSLAKNIQYF